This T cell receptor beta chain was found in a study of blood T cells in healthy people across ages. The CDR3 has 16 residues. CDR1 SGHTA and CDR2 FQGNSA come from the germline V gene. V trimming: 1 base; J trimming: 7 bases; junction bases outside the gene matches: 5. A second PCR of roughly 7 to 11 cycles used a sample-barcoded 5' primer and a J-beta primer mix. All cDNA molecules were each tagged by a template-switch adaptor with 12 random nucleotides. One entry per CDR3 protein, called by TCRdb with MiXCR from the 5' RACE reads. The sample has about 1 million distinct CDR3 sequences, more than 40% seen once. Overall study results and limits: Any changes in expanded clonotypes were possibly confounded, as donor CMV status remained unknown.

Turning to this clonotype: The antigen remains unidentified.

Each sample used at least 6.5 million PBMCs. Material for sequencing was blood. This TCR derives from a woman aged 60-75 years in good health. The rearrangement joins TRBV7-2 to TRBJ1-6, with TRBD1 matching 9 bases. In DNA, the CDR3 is TGTGCCAGCAGCTTAGTGGGACAGGGTTCCAATTCACCCCTCCACTTT. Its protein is CASSLVGQGSNSPLHF.